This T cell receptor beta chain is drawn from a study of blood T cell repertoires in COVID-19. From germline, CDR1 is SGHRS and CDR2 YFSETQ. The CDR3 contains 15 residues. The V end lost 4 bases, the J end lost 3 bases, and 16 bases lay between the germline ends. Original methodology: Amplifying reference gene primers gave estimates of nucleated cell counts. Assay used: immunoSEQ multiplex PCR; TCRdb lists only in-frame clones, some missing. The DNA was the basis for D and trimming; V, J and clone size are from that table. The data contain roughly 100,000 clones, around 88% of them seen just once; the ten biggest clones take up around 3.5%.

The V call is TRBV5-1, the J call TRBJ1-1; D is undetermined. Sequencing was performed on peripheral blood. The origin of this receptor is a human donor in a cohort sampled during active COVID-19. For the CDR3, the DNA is TGCGCCAGCAGCAAGGATGGGAGGAGGGACACTGAAGCTTTCTTT. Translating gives CASSKDGRRDTEAFF.